The clone carrying this T cell receptor (beta chain) is labeled as medium-sized (0.01 to 0.1%). The sample originates from a study of T cell changes during pregnancy in multiple sclerosis. Assay: immunoSEQ multiplex PCR; the TCRdb copy retains only in-frame clones and omits some. The sample consists of 45,000 or so clones, roughly 90% of them appearing once. Germline V gene data show CDR1 as MRHNA and CDR2 as SNTAGT. V trimming: 3 bases; J trimming: 1 base; junction bases outside the gene matches: 0. This CDR3 is built from 14 residues. Sequencing was performed on CD8+ T cells from peripheral blood mononuclear cells, taken in the second trimester of pregnancy. The chain couples TRBV6-4 to TRBJ2-3; TRBD2 matches 8 bases. The clonotype comes from a female donor with multiple sclerosis, enrolled in a pregnancy study. The CDR3 loop reads CASSEAGGTDTQYF. As DNA, the CDR3 is TGTGCCAGCAGTGAAGCGGGGGGCACAGATACGCAGTATTTT.